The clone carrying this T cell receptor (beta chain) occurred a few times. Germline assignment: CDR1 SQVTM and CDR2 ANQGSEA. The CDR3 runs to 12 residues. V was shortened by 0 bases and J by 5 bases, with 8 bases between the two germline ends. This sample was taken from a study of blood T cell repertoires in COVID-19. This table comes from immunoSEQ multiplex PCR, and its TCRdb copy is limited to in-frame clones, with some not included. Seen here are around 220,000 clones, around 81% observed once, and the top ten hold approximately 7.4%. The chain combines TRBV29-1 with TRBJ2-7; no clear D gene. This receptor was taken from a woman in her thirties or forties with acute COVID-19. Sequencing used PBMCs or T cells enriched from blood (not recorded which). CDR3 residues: CSVEDNRDEQYF. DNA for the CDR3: TGCAGCGTTGAAGATAATCGGGACGAGCAGTACTTC.